The count of the clone carrying this T cell receptor (beta chain) is one. Sequencing was performed with immunoSEQ multiplex PCR; in TCRdb, only in-frame clones are kept and a portion is missing. The table lists 150,000 to 200,000 clones, more than 85% of them singletons. These data are taken from a study of control samples from healthy donors and cancer patients. The clonotype was recovered from a woman aged 40 to 50 in good health. What was sequenced was blood.

The CDR3 loop reads CASSAYPAGYTF. Here the CDR3 DNA reads TGTGCCAGCAGCGCCTACCCCGCTGGCTACACCTTC. The chain joins TRBV6-5 to TRBJ1-2; D is unresolved. Trimming pared 6 bases from V and 7 bases from J, leaving 12 bases between. This CDR3 comprises 12 residues. Germline V gene data show CDR1 as MNHEY and CDR2 as SVGAGI.